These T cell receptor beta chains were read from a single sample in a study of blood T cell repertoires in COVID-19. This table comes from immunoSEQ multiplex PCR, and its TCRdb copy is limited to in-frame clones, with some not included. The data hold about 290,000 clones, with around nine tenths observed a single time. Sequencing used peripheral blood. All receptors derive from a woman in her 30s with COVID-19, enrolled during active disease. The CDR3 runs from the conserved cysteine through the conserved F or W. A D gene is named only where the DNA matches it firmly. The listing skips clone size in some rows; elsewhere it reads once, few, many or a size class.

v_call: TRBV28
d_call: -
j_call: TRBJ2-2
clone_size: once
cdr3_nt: TGTGCCAGCACCCGGCCTGGCGGCACCGGGGAGCTGTTTTTT
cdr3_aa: CASTRPGGTGELFF

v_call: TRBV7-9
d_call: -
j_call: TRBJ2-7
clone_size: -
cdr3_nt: TGTGCCAGCAGCTTAGCCAGAGTCGGGGGCTACGAGCAGTACTTC
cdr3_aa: CASSLARVGGYEQYF

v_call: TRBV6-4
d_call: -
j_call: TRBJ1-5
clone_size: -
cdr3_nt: TGTGCCAGCAGTGATCCTTCTTTTTGTGATCAGCCCCAGCATTTT
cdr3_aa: CASSDPSFCDQPQHF

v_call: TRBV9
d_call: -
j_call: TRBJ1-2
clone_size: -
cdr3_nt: TGTGCCAGCAGCGTAGTTGCAGGGTGGAGCTATGGCTACACCTTC
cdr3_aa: CASSVVAGWSYGYTF

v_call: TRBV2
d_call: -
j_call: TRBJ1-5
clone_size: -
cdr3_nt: TGTGCCAGCAGAAGGGAGGGGACGGCCAATCAGCCCCAGCATTTT
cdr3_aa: CASRREGTANQPQHF

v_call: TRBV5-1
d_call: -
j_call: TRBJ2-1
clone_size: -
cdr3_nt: TGCGCCAGCAGTTTCCAGCCAGGCCTTTCCTACAATGAGCAGTTCTTC
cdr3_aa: CASSFQPGLSYNEQFF

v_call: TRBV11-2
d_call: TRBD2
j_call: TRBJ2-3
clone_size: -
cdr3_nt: TGTGCCAGCAGCTTGCGGGGGGGGTTCGATACAGATACGCAGTATTTT
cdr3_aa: CASSLRGGFDTDTQYF

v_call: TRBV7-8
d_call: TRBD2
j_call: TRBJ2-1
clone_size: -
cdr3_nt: TGTGCCAGCAGCTTATTTTCCGGGGGGGGCAATGAGCAGTTCTTC
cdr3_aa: CASSLFSGGGNEQFF

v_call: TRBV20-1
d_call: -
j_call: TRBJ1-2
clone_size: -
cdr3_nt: TGCAGTGCTAGTAGGGCGGGGGATGGCTACACCTTC
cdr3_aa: CSASRAGDGYTF

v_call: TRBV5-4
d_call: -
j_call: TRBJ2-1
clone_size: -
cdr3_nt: TGTGCCAGCAGCTTGGCAGGGGATGAGCAGTTCTTC
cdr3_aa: CASSLAGDEQFF

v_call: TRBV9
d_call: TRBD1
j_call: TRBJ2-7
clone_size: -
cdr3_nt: TGTGCCAGCAGCGTAGGACAGGGGCTCTCCTACGAGCAGTACTTC
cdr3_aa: CASSVGQGLSYEQYF

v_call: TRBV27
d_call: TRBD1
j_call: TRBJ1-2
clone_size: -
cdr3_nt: TGTGCCAGCAGCCAGTTCCAGGGGGCGGATGGCAACACCTTC
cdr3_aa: CASSQFQGADGNTF

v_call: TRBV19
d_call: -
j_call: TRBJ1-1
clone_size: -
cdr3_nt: TGTGCCAGTAGTGTTCGCCGGGGTGTCACTGAAGCTTTCTTT
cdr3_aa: CASSVRRGVTEAFF

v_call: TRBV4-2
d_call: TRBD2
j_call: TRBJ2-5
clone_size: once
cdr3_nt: TGTGCCAGCAGCCTTGGGACTAGCGGAGGAGAAGAGACCCAGTACTTC
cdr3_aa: CASSLGTSGGEETQYF

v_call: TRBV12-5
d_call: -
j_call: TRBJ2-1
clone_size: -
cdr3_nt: TGTGCTAGTGGTTTCACCGGCAGACTAGTTGAGCAGTTCTTC
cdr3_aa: CASGFTGRLVEQFF

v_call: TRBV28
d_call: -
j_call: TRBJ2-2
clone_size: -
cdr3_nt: TGTGCCAGCACTTATCGTCGCGGGGAGCTGTTTTTT
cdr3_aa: CASTYRRGELFF

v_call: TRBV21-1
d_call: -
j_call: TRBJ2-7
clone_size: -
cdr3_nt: TGTGCCAGCAGGGTGACTAGTACCTACGAGCAGTACTTC
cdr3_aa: CASRVTSTYEQYF

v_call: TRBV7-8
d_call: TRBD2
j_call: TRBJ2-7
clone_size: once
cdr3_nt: TGTGCCAGCAGCTCGACGGGGGGTTACGAGCAGTACTTC
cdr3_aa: CASSSTGGYEQYF

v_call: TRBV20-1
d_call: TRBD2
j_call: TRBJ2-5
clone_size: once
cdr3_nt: TGCGGTGGAGCGGGGGCGGAGACCCAGTACTTC
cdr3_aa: CGGAGAETQYF

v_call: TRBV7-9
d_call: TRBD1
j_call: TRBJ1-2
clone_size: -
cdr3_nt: TGTGCCAGCAGCTCGGGACAGTTTTATGGCTACACCTTC
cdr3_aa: CASSSGQFYGYTF

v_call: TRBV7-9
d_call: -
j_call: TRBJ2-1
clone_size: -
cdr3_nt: TGTGCCAGCAGCTCATACCTCAAGCGTGCTTCGTATGAGCAGTTCTTC
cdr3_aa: CASSSYLKRASYEQFF

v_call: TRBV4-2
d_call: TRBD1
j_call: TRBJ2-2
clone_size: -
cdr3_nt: TGTGCCAGCAGGCCCGGGACAGGGGAGGTAGTTTTGAACACCGGGGAGCTGTTTTTT
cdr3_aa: CASRPGTGEVVLNTGELFF

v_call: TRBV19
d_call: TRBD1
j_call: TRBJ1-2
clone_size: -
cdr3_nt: TGTGCCAGTACCTCACATGAGACAGGGGGCAACTATGGCTACACCTTC
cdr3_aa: CASTSHETGGNYGYTF

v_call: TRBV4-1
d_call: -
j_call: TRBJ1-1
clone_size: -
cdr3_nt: TGCGCCAGCAGCCCGAGACGGGACACTGAAGCTTTCTTT
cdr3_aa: CASSPRRDTEAFF

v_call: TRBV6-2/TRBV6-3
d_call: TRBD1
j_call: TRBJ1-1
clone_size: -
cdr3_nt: TGTGCCAGCAGCCGGACGGACAGGGTGGGCGCTGAAGCTTTCTTT
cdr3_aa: CASSRTDRVGAEAFF

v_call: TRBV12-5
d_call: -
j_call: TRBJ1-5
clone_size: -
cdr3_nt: TGTGCTAGTGGTTCGACGGACCCGCCGGGGGAACAGCCCCAGCATTTT
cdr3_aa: CASGSTDPPGEQPQHF

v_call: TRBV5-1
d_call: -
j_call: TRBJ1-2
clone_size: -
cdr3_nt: TGCGCCAGTAATATAGCGAACACGGATGGCTACACCTTC
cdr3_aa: CASNIANTDGYTF

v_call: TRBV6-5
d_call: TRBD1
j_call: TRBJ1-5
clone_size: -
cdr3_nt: TGTGCCAGCAGTTACTCCCGGACAGGGAGGGGACAGCCCCAGCATTTT
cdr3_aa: CASSYSRTGRGQPQHF

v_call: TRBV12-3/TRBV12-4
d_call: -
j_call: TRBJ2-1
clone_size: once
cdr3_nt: TGTGCCAGCAGTTCTCGTCCTGGGGGGGGCGGGTTCTTC
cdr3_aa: CASSSRPGGGGFF

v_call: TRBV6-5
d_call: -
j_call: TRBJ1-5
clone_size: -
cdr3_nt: TGTGCCAGCAGCAGCACAGGGCCCTTTCAGCCCCAGCATTTT
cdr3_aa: CASSSTGPFQPQHF

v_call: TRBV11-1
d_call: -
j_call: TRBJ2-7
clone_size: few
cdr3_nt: TGTGCCAGCACCGCTCAGGCTGATTCCTACGAGCAGTACTTC
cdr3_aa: CASTAQADSYEQYF

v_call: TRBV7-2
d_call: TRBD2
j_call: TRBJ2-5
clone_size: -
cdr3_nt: TGTGCCACAACGGGACTAGTAACCCAAGAGACCCAGTACTTC
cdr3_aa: CATTGLVTQETQYF

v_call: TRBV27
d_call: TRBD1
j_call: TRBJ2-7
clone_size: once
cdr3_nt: TGTGCCAGCAGTTTAGCCGGGACAGGGAATAGCGAGCAGTACTTC
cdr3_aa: CASSLAGTGNSEQYF

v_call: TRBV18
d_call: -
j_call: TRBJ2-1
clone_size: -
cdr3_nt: TGTGCCAGCTCACCGCAGGCGACGAATGAGCAGTTCTTC
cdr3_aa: CASSPQATNEQFF

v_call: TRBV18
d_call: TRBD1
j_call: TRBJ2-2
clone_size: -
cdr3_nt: TGTGCCAGCTCCGGACAGGGGATCGTGTCCGGGGAGCTGTTTTTT
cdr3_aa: CASSGQGIVSGELFF

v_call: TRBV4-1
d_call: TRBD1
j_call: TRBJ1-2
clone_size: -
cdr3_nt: TGCGCCAGCAGCCAGGACAGGGAGCACGGCTACACCTTC
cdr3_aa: CASSQDREHGYTF

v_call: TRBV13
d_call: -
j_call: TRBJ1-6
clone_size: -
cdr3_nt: TGTGCCAGCAGCTTAGCCGGGAGGTCCTATAATTCACCCCTCCACTTT
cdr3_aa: CASSLAGRSYNSPLHF

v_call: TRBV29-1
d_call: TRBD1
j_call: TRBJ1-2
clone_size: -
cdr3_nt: TGCAGCGTCCCTAAGACAGGGTCTCCATATGGCTACACCTTC
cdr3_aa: CSVPKTGSPYGYTF

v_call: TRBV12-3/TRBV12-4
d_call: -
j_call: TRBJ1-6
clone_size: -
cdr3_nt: TGTGCCAGCAGACCCTCAGGTTCACCCCTCCACTTT
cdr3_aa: CASRPSGSPLHF

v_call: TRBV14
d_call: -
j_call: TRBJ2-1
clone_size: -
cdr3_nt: TGTGCCAGCAGCCAACTTCCCCGCAATGAGCAGTTCTTC
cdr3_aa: CASSQLPRNEQFF

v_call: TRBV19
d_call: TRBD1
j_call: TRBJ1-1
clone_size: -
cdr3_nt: TGTGCCAGTAGACTCCAGGGGGTAAGGATGAACACTGAAGCTTTCTTT
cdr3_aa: CASRLQGVRMNTEAFF

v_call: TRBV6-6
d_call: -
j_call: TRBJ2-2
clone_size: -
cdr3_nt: TGTGCCAGCAGCTCGGGGAGGCAGAACACCGGGGAGCTGTTTTTT
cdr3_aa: CASSSGRQNTGELFF

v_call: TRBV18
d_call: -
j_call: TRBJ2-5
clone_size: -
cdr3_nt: TGTGCCAGCTCACCCTCGCCAGGGATATCGGCAGAGACCCAGTACTTC
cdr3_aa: CASSPSPGISAETQYF

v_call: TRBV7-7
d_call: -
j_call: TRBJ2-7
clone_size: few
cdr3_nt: TGTGCCAGCAGCCAAGCCGGGAACTACGAGCAGTACTTC
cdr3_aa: CASSQAGNYEQYF

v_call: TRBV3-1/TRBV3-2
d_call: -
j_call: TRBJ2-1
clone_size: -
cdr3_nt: TGTGCCAGCAGCCCAGGGATGAACAATGAGCAGTTCTTC
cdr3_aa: CASSPGMNNEQFF

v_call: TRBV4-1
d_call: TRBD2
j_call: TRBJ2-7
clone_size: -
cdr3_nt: TGCGCCAACACGGGAGGGTCTTCCTACGAGCAGTACTTC
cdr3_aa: CANTGGSSYEQYF

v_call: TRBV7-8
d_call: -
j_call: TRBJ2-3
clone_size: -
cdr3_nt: TGTGCCAGCAGCCCAAACCCGACTGAAGATACGCAGTATTTT
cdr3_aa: CASSPNPTEDTQYF

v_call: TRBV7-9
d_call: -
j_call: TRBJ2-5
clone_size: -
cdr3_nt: TGTGCCAGCAGCCCCGGTCGGAGTAGGGAGACCCAGTACTTC
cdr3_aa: CASSPGRSRETQYF

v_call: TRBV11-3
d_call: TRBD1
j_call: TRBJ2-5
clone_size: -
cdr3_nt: TGTGCCAGCAGCCATACAGGAGACAGGGAAGAGACCCAGTACTTC
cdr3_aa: CASSHTGDREETQYF

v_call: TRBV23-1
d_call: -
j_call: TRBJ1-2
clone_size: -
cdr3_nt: TGCGCCAGCAGTCAAGAGGCCAGAGACTATGGCTACACCTTC
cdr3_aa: CASSQEARDYGYTF

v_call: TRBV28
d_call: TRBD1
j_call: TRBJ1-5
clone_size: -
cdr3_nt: TGTGCCAGCAGAACCCGGGACAGGCGGTCGAAACCCCAGCATTTT
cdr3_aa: CASRTRDRRSKPQHF

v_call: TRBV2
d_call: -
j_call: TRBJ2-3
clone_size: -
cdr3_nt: TGTGCCAGCAGTGAAGTCGACAGGCCTCATTACACAGATACGCAGTATTTT
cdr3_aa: CASSEVDRPHYTDTQYF

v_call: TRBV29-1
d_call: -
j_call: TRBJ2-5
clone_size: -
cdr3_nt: TGCAGCGTTGTATTGACCCAGTACTTC
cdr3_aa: CSVVLTQYF

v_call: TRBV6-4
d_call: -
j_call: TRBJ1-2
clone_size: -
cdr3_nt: TGTGCCAGCAGTGTGGGGCGGAACTATGGCTACACCTTC
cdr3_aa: CASSVGRNYGYTF

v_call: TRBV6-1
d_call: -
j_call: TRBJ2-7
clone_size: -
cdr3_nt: TGTGCCAGCAGTGAATACTCCTACGAGCAGTACTTC
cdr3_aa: CASSEYSYEQYF

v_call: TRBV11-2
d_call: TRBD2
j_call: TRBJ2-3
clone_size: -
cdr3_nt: TGTGCCAGCAGCCTCTACCGTTCTAGCGGACTCTTCACAGATACGCAGTATTTT
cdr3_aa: CASSLYRSSGLFTDTQYF

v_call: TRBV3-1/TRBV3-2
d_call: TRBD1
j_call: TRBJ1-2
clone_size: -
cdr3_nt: TGTGCCAGCGGGGACAGGGGGGCCGGACCGTATTATGGCTACACCTTC
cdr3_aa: CASGDRGAGPYYGYTF

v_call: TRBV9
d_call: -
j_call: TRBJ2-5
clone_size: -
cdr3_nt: TGTGCCAGCAGCTCGGGGGTCTTAGAGACCCAGTACTTC
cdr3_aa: CASSSGVLETQYF

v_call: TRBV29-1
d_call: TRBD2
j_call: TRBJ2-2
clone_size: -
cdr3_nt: TGCAGCGTCGGGGGGACGACTAGCGGGGCGGGGGGAGGGGAGCTGTTTTTT
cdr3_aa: CSVGGTTSGAGGGELFF

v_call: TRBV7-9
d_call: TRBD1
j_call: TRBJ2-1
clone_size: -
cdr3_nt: TGTGCCAGCAGCCTCAGGGGACAGGGTTTTAATGAGCAGTTCTTC
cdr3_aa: CASSLRGQGFNEQFF